The 17 T cell receptor beta chains presented below share a single source sample, sequenced in a study of T-cell reconstitution after alpha-beta-depleted transplantation in children. Unique molecular identifiers were used in preparing the TCRbeta library. TCRdb reanalysed the PCR reads using MiXCR and keeps one entry per CDR3 protein. The sample lists some 460,000 distinct CDR3 sequences; about a sixth were seen once. The sample in question was PBMCs, mostly from graft donor cells, obtained 360 days after TCRalphabeta/CD19-depleted stem cell transplant. The source of these receptors is a boy younger than two who had a stem cell transplant for Wiskott-Aldrich syndrome, so the T cells may come from the graft donor.

This clonotype has just one count. The chain carries TRBV2 and TRBJ2-3, with D uncertain. CDR1 is SNHLY, CDR2 FYNNEI, per germline. V was pared by 6 bases and J by 4 bases, with 20 bases between. The CDR3 consists of 16 residues. CDR3 DNA sequence: TGTGCCAGCAGAGGCGTCCGTCGGTTCCTTCCAGATACGCAGTATTTT. Amino acid sequence: CASRGVRRFLPDTQYF.

This clonotype was observed a few times. The V and J genes are TRBV12-3 or TRBV12-4 and TRBJ2-2; D possibly corresponds to TRBD2 (5 bases). The CDR3 runs 16 residues. Trimming left V 6 bases short and J 0 bases short, with 14 bases between. The CDR3 is CASSWRAGTNTGELFF. The CDR3 nucleotides read TGTGCCAGCAGCTGGCGGGCTGGCACGAACACCGGGGAGCTGTTTTTT.

This clonotype was counted many times. This sequence joins TRBV25-1 and TRBJ2-3; D is perhaps TRBD1 (6 bases). V was clipped by 3 bases and J by 2 bases, with 12 bases between them. The V gene's germline CDR1 is MGHDK and CDR2 SYGVNS. This CDR3 spans 15 amino acids. CDR3 residues: CASSDTRDITDTQYF. In DNA, the CDR3 is TGTGCCAGCAGTGATACCCGGGACATCACAGATACGCAGTATTTT.

This clonotype appeared a few times. The chain employs TRBV29-1 and TRBJ2-4, with a weak D call TRBD2 (5 bases). The germline CDR1 and CDR2 sequences are SQVTM and ANQGSEA. This CDR3 region has 11 residues. Trimming removed 5 bases at V and 6 bases at J, with 8 bases between. The CDR3 region is CSVTLGNIQYF. In DNA, the CDR3 is TGCAGCGTTACACTAGGAAACATTCAGTACTTC.

The gene calls are TRBV10-3 and TRBJ2-7; 8 positions agree with TRBD2. Germline V CDR1 and CDR2: ENHRY, SYGVKD. The CDR3 spans 15 residues. V gave up 3 bases and J gave up 2 bases; unmatched junction bases: 6. The CDR3 sequence: CAISDRGRSAYEQYF. CDR3 bases: TGTGCCATCAGTGACCGCGGGAGGAGTGCCTACGAGCAGTACTTC.

This clonotype was observed a handful of times. V and J are TRBV7-7 and TRBJ2-3; a weak D match, TRBD1 (5 bases). The CDR3 is made up of 12 amino acids. Germline V gene data show CDR1 as SSHAT and CDR2 as FNYEAQ (reference sequence). Between the trimmed V and J ends, which lost 5 bases and 6 bases, there was a span of 9 bases. The CDR3 nucleotides are TGTGCCAGCAGCCACCCAGGGGATACGCAGTATTTT. Protein sequence: CASSHPGDTQYF.

The V gene is TRBV27, the J gene TRBJ1-1, with D perhaps TRBD1 (5 bases). V was trimmed by 6 bases and J by 1 base, leaving 15 bases between them. Germline loops: CDR1 MNHEY, CDR2 SMNVEV (reference sequence). The CDR3 contains 15 residues. The CDR3 DNA reads as TGTGCCAGCAGCTCCACCGGACACTCGAACACTGAAGCTTTCTTT. Its translation is CASSSTGHSNTEAFF.

The sample holds a few counts of this clonotype. This chain connects TRBV12-3 or TRBV12-4 to TRBJ2-1, with TRBD2 matching over 11 bases. This CDR3 comprises 14 residues. With V trimmed by 7 bases and J by 5 bases, 4 bases remained unmatched. The chain's CDR3 is CASKLAGVHNEQFF. CDR3 in DNA: TGTGCCAGCAAACTAGCGGGAGTCCACAATGAGCAGTTCTTC.

V and J are TRBV24-1 and TRBJ2-6; D is unresolved. In germline, CDR1 is KGHDR, CDR2 SFDVKD. Trimming pared 4 bases from V and 0 bases from J, leaving 6 bases between. The CDR3 is 15 amino acids. The CDR3, as DNA: TGTGCCACCAGTGACCCGGCCTCTGGGGCCAACGTCCTGACTTTC. Translation: CATSDPASGANVLTF.

This clonotype showed up just a few times. The V and J genes are TRBV29-1 and TRBJ2-7; no reliable D call. V was clipped by 2 bases and J by 4 bases, with 6 bases between them. The CDR3 is 11 residues long. Germline CDR1 and CDR2: SQVTM and ANQGSEA. CDR3 residues: CSVEKGYEQYF. Written as DNA, the CDR3 is TGCAGCGTTGAAAAAGGGTACGAGCAGTACTTC.

J is TRBJ2-7 and V is TRBV5-1; the D gene is possibly TRBD2 (6 bases). The length of the CDR3 is 17 residues. The V gene's germline CDR1 is SGHRS and CDR2 YFSETQ. V lost 2 bases, J lost 3 bases, and 21 bases lay in between. CDR3 in DNA: TGCGCCAGCAGCTTACGTGGGACTGCTTATCGGGTCTACGAGCAGTACTTC. Encoded protein: CASSLRGTAYRVYEQYF.

This chain links TRBV3-1 with TRBJ1-6; D not certain. Trimming cost V 1 base and J 10 bases, with 8 bases left between them. Germline CDR1 LGHDT, CDR2 YNNKEL (reference sequence). The length of the CDR3 is 13 residues. CDR3 residues: CASSQGVRSPLHF. The CDR3 coding sequence is TGTGCCAGCAGCCAAGGGGTACGATCACCCCTCCACTTT.

This rearrangement joins TRBV5-1 to TRBJ2-2, with unresolved D. The CDR3 extends over 15 amino acids. With 0 bases removed from V and 4 bases from J, the gap between germline ends came to 10 bases. Germline loops: CDR1 SGHRS, CDR2 YFSETQ. The CDR3 loop reads CASSLARWTTGELFF. Here the CDR3 DNA reads TGCGCCAGCAGCTTGGCAAGGTGGACCACCGGGGAGCTGTTTTTT.

This clonotype has at least ten counts. This chain joins TRBV7-9 and TRBJ2-2; D gene ambiguous. The germline V gene encodes CDR1 SEHNR and CDR2 FQNEAQ (reference sequence). The CDR3 has 13 residues. The V end was cut by 7 bases, the J end by 5 bases, with 11 bases between. CDR3 DNA: TGTGCCAGCATCCTTAGTAGTACCGGGGAGCTGTTTTTT. Protein: CASILSSTGELFF.

The chain combines TRBV7-2 with TRBJ1-2; 8 nucleotides match TRBD1. The CDR3 consists of 14 residues. With V trimmed by 3 bases and J by 8 bases, 8 bases remained unmatched. Germline V lookup: CDR1 SGHTA, CDR2 FQGNSA. The CDR3 loop reads CASSFNRGRGGYTF. As DNA, the CDR3 is TGTGCCAGCAGCTTCAACAGGGGGAGAGGAGGCTACACCTTC.

This clonotype came up a few times. The V and J genes are TRBV5-1 and TRBJ2-7, with D unresolved. The CDR3 has 15 residues. V shed 0 bases and J shed 0 bases, with 10 bases lying between them. Per germline, CDR1 SGHRS and CDR2 YFSETQ. CDR3 sequence reads: CASSLDWYSSYEQYF. The CDR3 DNA is TGCGCCAGCAGCTTGGACTGGTACAGCTCCTACGAGCAGTACTTC.

This chain uses TRBV7-2 with TRBJ2-1; D call uncertain. There are 14 residues in the CDR3. Germline V CDR1 and CDR2: SGHTA, FQGNSA. The V gene lost 2 bases and the J gene lost 5 bases, with 10 bases spanning the gap. This chain's CDR3 is CASSLQRVNNEQFF. The CDR3, as DNA: TGTGCCAGCAGCTTACAAAGGGTCAACAATGAGCAGTTCTTC.